This T cell receptor beta chain was found in a study of cytomegalovirus exposure and HLA in healthy donors. General study findings and limits: Across HLA loci, a later analysis found differing TCR association rates, with DRB1 most and HLA-C fewest. A missense variant in DCLRE1C was later tied to TCR beta V- and J-gene trimming.

Concerning this clone itself: Its target is not known.

13 Jbeta primers and 60 Vbeta primers were used for the PCR. This table comes from immunoSEQ multiplex PCR, and its TCRdb copy is limited to in-frame clones, with some not included. Of some 180,000 clones listed, more than 70% are singletons. Sequenced material: PBMCs. This receptor was obtained from a man between 35 and 55 years old in good health and CMV-seropositive.

For the CDR3, the DNA is TGTGCCAGCCTCCCGGAGGGTGCTAATGAAAAACTGTTTTTT. Protein product: CASLPEGANEKLFF. The chain uses TRBV28 and TRBJ1-4; no reliable D call. The V end lost 8 bases, the J end lost 3 bases, and 13 bases lay between the germline ends. The CDR3 has 14 amino acids. CDR1 is MDHEN, CDR2 SYDVKM, per germline.